Listed here are 10 T cell receptor beta chains from one sample, sequenced in a study of CD8 T cells in Susac syndrome. When the RNA was reverse transcribed, random hexamers were used with an input of about 0.5 to 1 ug. Each CDR3 protein is one row after TCRdb ran MiXCR on the immunoSEQ multiplex PCR reads. The sample lists a few hundred thousand distinct CDR3 sequences, under 95% occurring once. Sample: CD4+ T cells from PBMCs. The source of these receptors is a human donor with multiple sclerosis.

The V call is TRBV5-1, the J call TRBJ1-1; TRBD1 is a possible D gene (6 bases). There are 13 residues in the CDR3. Trimming shortened V by 3 bases and J by 7 bases, and 13 bases separated the two germline ends. Germline CDR1 SGHRS, CDR2 YFSETQ. CDR3 bases: TGCGCCAGCAGCTGGGGGGCCCGGAATGAAGCTTTCTTT. Translation gives CASSWGARNEAFF.

V gene TRBV30 combines with J gene TRBJ2-1; D unresolved. Germline V lookup: CDR1 GTSNPN, CDR2 SVGIG (reference sequence). The CDR3 is 12 amino acids. Trimming took off 0 bases at V and 8 bases at J, with 8 bases between the two ends. CDR3 nucleotide sequence: TGTGCCTGGAGTGTATGGCGGCATGAGCAGTTCTTC. This sequence encodes CAWSVWRHEQFF.

J is TRBJ1-2 and V is TRBV7-3; tentatively, D is TRBD1 (5 bases). Germline V lookup: CDR1 SGHTA, CDR2 FQGTGA. The CDR3 totals 14 residues. Trimming left V 2 bases short and J 5 bases short, with 12 bases between. CDR3 sequence reads: CASSLDRDPYGYTF. The CDR3 bases are TGTGCCAGCAGCTTAGACAGAGACCCATATGGCTACACCTTC.

V usage is TRBV12-3 or TRBV12-4 and J usage is TRBJ2-2; 14 nucleotides match TRBD2. V lost 5 bases to trimming and J lost 4 bases; unmatched junction nucleotides: 3. The CDR3 has 16 residues. CDR3 sequence: CASSHGTSGSTGELFF. As DNA, the CDR3 is TGTGCCAGCAGTCATGGGACTAGCGGGAGCACCGGGGAGCTGTTTTTT.

This clonotype was detected once. V and J are TRBV2 and TRBJ2-7, with TRBD2 as a possible D gene (6 bases). The V gene's germline CDR1 is SNHLY and CDR2 FYNNEI. CDR3 length: 12 amino acids. Trimming left V 8 bases short and J 11 bases short, with 19 bases between. CDR3 in amino acids: CASGEEGRREYF. CDR3 nucleotide sequence: TGTGCCAGCGGGGAGGAAGGCAGGAGGGAGTACTTC. Supplemented by reference TRBV2 and TRBJ2-7, the full variable domain reads EPEVTQTPSHQVTQMGQEVILRCVPISNHLYFYWYRQILGQKVEFLVSFYNNEISEKSEIFDDQFSVERPDGSNFTLKIRSTKLEDSAMYFCASGEEGRREYFGPGTRLTVT.

The chain recombines TRBV10-1 with TRBJ1-2, with 7 positions matching TRBD1. Trimming removed 0 bases from V and 7 bases from J; junction bases left unmatched: 2. The length of the CDR3 is 13 residues. Germline loops: CDR1 WNHNN, CDR2 SYGVQD (reference sequence). DNA of the CDR3: TGCGCCAGCAGTGAGTCAACAGGGGTTGGCTACACCTTC. Amino acid sequence: CASSESTGVGYTF.

This clonotype was observed a few times. The chain is built from TRBV5-1 and TRBJ1-1; D is unclear. The CDR3 totals 14 residues. Germline CDR1 reads SGHRS; CDR2 reads YFSETQ. Trimming pared 0 bases from V and 5 bases from J, leaving 11 bases between. In DNA form, the CDR3 reads TGCGCCAGCAGCTTGGAGGCAGGCCAAACTGAAGCTTTCTTT. Protein sequence: CASSLEAGQTEAFF.

The V and J genes are TRBV19 and TRBJ2-2; D perhaps matches TRBD1 (6 bases). The germline V and J ends were trimmed by 6 bases and 5 bases, with 7 bases remaining between them. Looked up from germline, CDR1 is LNHDA and CDR2 is SQIVND (reference sequence). This CDR3 is built from 12 residues. CDR3 residues: CASSDRTGELFF. For the CDR3, the DNA is TGTGCCAGTAGCGACAGGACCGGGGAGCTGTTTTTT.

This clonotype was picked up one time. The V gene is TRBV11-3, the J gene TRBJ2-1, with TRBD1 matching 7 bases. Germline V lookup: CDR1 SGHNT, CDR2 YENEEA. The length of the CDR3 is 14 residues. Trimming at V came to 8 bases and at J to 8 bases, leaving 12 bases not matched to a gene. The CDR3 spells CASATGRGTDEQFF. DNA for the CDR3: TGTGCCAGCGCGACAGGGAGAGGTACAGATGAGCAGTTCTTC. The full variable domain, rest sourced from reference TRBV11-3 and TRBJ2-1, is EAGVVQSPRYKIIEKKQPVAFWCNPISGHNTLYWYLQNLGQGPELLIRYENEEAVDDSQLPKDRFSAERLKGVDSTLKIQPAELGDSAVYLCASATGRGTDEQFFGPGTRLTVL.

This rearrangement joins TRBV7-9 to TRBJ1-4, with D possibly TRBD1 on 6 matching bases. This CDR3 is built from 15 residues. The germline V and J ends were trimmed by 6 bases and 5 bases, with 16 bases remaining between them. Per germline, CDR1 SEHNR and CDR2 FQNEAQ (reference sequence). The CDR3 DNA follows: TGTGCCAGCAGTTTAACAGGGAGGGTAAATGAAAAACTGTTTTTT. Its protein is CASSLTGRVNEKLFF.